A selection of T cell receptor beta chains follows, all from one sample in a study of OX40 agonist ivuxolimab in advanced cancers. Here immunoSEQ multiplex PCR was the method, and the copy in TCRdb shows in-frame clones only, minus some. This sample has roughly 80,000 clones, with roughly 87% found just once. The source was CD4+ or CD8+ T cells sorted from blood, collected in a trial of the OX40 agonist ivuxolimab. The source of these receptors is an adult with an advanced solid tumor such as melanoma, head and neck, liver or kidney cancer. Each CDR3 is given with its conserved first and last residue. Each record gives: CDR3 protein, CDR3 DNA, CDR3 length, D gene, J gene, clone size, V gene. D genes are given only for firm matches. Clone size is given for some rows only: seen once, a few or many times, or a class if the clone is expanded.

CDR3 protein: CASSTDRGRANEKLFF
CDR3 DNA: TGTGCCAGTAGCACGGACAGGGGGAGAGCTAATGAAAAACTGTTTTTT
CDR3 length: 16
D gene: TRBD1
J gene: TRBJ1-4
clone size: NA
V gene: TRBV19

CDR3 protein: CASSFLGAIEAFF
CDR3 DNA: TGTGCCAGCAGCTTCCTGGGGGCTATTGAAGCTTTCTTT
CDR3 length: 13
D gene: NA
J gene: TRBJ1-1
clone size: NA
V gene: TRBV7-2

CDR3 protein: CASSLDGQGALGKQYF
CDR3 DNA: TGTGCCAGCAGCTTGGATGGTCAGGGCGCGCTTGGAAAGCAGTACTTC
CDR3 length: 16
D gene: NA
J gene: TRBJ2-7
clone size: NA
V gene: TRBV5-6

CDR3 protein: CASSWDSREQFF
CDR3 DNA: TGTGCCAGCTCGTGGGACAGCCGTGAGCAGTTCTTC
CDR3 length: 12
D gene: TRBD1
J gene: TRBJ2-1
clone size: NA
V gene: TRBV7-6

CDR3 protein: CASSPRDRRTYTF
CDR3 DNA: TGTGCCAGCAGCCCCCGGGACAGGAGGACCTACACCTTC
CDR3 length: 13
D gene: TRBD1
J gene: TRBJ1-2
clone size: once
V gene: TRBV5-4

CDR3 protein: CASSRTSGSVYEQFF
CDR3 DNA: TGTGCCAGCAGCCGAACTAGCGGGAGTGTATATGAGCAGTTCTTC
CDR3 length: 15
D gene: TRBD2
J gene: TRBJ2-1
clone size: once
V gene: TRBV7-2

CDR3 protein: CASSEIGTGSQPQHF
CDR3 DNA: TGTGCCAGCAGTGAAATCGGGACAGGGTCTCAGCCCCAGCATTTT
CDR3 length: 15
D gene: TRBD1
J gene: TRBJ1-5
clone size: NA
V gene: TRBV6-1

CDR3 protein: CASSPQRDTQYF
CDR3 DNA: TGTGCCAGCTCACCCCAGAGGGATACGCAGTATTTT
CDR3 length: 12
D gene: NA
J gene: TRBJ2-3
clone size: NA
V gene: TRBV18

CDR3 protein: CASSPQGGYGYTF
CDR3 DNA: TGTGCCAGCAGCCCCCAGGGGGGCTATGGCTACACCTTC
CDR3 length: 13
D gene: TRBD1
J gene: TRBJ1-2
clone size: few
V gene: TRBV28

CDR3 protein: CASSPPYREQFF
CDR3 DNA: TGTGCCAGCTCACCACCTTACAGGGAGCAGTTCTTC
CDR3 length: 12
D gene: NA
J gene: TRBJ2-1
clone size: NA
V gene: TRBV18

CDR3 protein: CAISDLRELFF
CDR3 DNA: TGTGCCATCAGTGACTTGCGGGAGCTGTTTTTT
CDR3 length: 11
D gene: NA
J gene: TRBJ2-2
clone size: few
V gene: TRBV10-3

CDR3 protein: CASSWLAGGSYNEQFF
CDR3 DNA: TGTGCCAGCAGTTGGCTAGCGGGGGGGTCCTACAATGAGCAGTTCTTC
CDR3 length: 16
D gene: TRBD2
J gene: TRBJ2-1
clone size: few
V gene: TRBV28

CDR3 protein: CASSSLDRHNEQFF
CDR3 DNA: TGTGCCAGCAGCTCCTTGGACAGGCACAATGAGCAGTTCTTC
CDR3 length: 14
D gene: TRBD1
J gene: TRBJ2-1
clone size: once
V gene: TRBV7-2

CDR3 protein: CASRGGTEAFF
CDR3 DNA: TGTGCCAGCAGGGGTGGCACTGAAGCTTTCTTT
CDR3 length: 11
D gene: NA
J gene: TRBJ1-1
clone size: NA
V gene: TRBV6-1

CDR3 protein: CASSGGGTLYEQYF
CDR3 DNA: TGTGCCAGCAGCGGCGGAGGGACATTATACGAGCAGTACTTC
CDR3 length: 14
D gene: NA
J gene: TRBJ2-7
clone size: NA
V gene: TRBV21-1

CDR3 protein: CASSFGGQGVKETQYF
CDR3 DNA: TGCGCCAGCAGCTTTGGGGGACAGGGGGTAAAGGAGACCCAGTACTTC
CDR3 length: 16
D gene: TRBD1
J gene: TRBJ2-5
clone size: NA
V gene: TRBV5-1

CDR3 protein: CASSSRGADYGYTF
CDR3 DNA: TGTGCCAGCAGCTCCAGGGGGGCCGACTATGGCTACACCTTC
CDR3 length: 14
D gene: TRBD1
J gene: TRBJ1-2
clone size: NA
V gene: TRBV7-2

CDR3 protein: CASSLTDSYGYTF
CDR3 DNA: TGTGCCAGCAGTCTAACGGACAGCTATGGCTACACCTTC
CDR3 length: 13
D gene: NA
J gene: TRBJ1-2
clone size: NA
V gene: TRBV28

CDR3 protein: CASRGDTDTQYF
CDR3 DNA: TGTGCCAGCAGGGGGGACACAGATACGCAGTATTTT
CDR3 length: 12
D gene: NA
J gene: TRBJ2-3
clone size: NA
V gene: TRBV28

CDR3 protein: CASSIDGATNTGELFF
CDR3 DNA: TGTGCCAGTAGTATAGATGGGGCCACGAACACCGGGGAGCTGTTTTTT
CDR3 length: 16
D gene: NA
J gene: TRBJ2-2
clone size: NA
V gene: TRBV19

CDR3 protein: CASTRVAETQYF
CDR3 DNA: TGTGCCAGTACTAGGGTGGCGGAGACCCAGTACTTC
CDR3 length: 12
D gene: NA
J gene: TRBJ2-5
clone size: NA
V gene: TRBV2

CDR3 protein: CASSVGAGRTEAFF
CDR3 DNA: TGTGCCAGCAGCGTAGGAGCAGGACGAACTGAAGCTTTCTTT
CDR3 length: 14
D gene: NA
J gene: TRBJ1-1
clone size: NA
V gene: TRBV9

CDR3 protein: CASSQGQGLLGYTF
CDR3 DNA: TGTGCCAGCAGTCAGGGACAGGGATTGCTTGGCTACACCTTC
CDR3 length: 14
D gene: TRBD1
J gene: TRBJ1-2
clone size: NA
V gene: TRBV28

CDR3 protein: CASREGTVPYEQYF
CDR3 DNA: TGTGCCAGCAGGGAAGGGACAGTCCCCTACGAGCAGTACTTC
CDR3 length: 14
D gene: TRBD1
J gene: TRBJ2-7
clone size: once
V gene: TRBV2

CDR3 protein: CASSFGSWGGSSSYEQYF
CDR3 DNA: TGTGCCAGCAGCTTCGGATCTTGGGGGGGGTCGAGCTCCTACGAGCAGTACTTC
CDR3 length: 18
D gene: TRBD2
J gene: TRBJ2-7
clone size: NA
V gene: TRBV11-2

CDR3 protein: CASRTGHVREGYTF
CDR3 DNA: TGTGCCAGCAGGACGGGACACGTGCGGGAAGGCTACACCTTC
CDR3 length: 14
D gene: NA
J gene: TRBJ1-2
clone size: few
V gene: TRBV28

CDR3 protein: CASSVVGNSYEQYF
CDR3 DNA: TGTGCCAGCAGTGTGGTCGGAAACTCCTACGAGCAGTACTTC
CDR3 length: 14
D gene: NA
J gene: TRBJ2-7
clone size: NA
V gene: TRBV6-6

CDR3 protein: CASSVGSTYEQYF
CDR3 DNA: TGTGCCAGCAGCGTAGGGAGTACCTACGAGCAGTACTTC
CDR3 length: 13
D gene: NA
J gene: TRBJ2-7
clone size: NA
V gene: TRBV9

CDR3 protein: CASSVEGRGSDTQYF
CDR3 DNA: TGTGCCAGCAGCGTAGAAGGCAGGGGATCAGATACGCAGTATTTT
CDR3 length: 15
D gene: NA
J gene: TRBJ2-3
clone size: NA
V gene: TRBV9

CDR3 protein: CASSPSHPSSGSPHEQFF
CDR3 DNA: TGTGCCAGCAGCCCTTCACACCCATCTAGCGGGAGTCCTCATGAGCAGTTCTTC
CDR3 length: 18
D gene: TRBD2
J gene: TRBJ2-1
clone size: NA
V gene: TRBV7-3

CDR3 protein: CASSPLDSNSPLHF
CDR3 DNA: TGCGCCAGCAGCCCGCTGGACAGTAATTCACCCCTCCACTTT
CDR3 length: 14
D gene: NA
J gene: TRBJ1-6
clone size: NA
V gene: TRBV4-3

CDR3 protein: CASSREGRALQYF
CDR3 DNA: TGTGCCAGCAGTAGGGAAGGAAGGGCCCTTCAGTACTTC
CDR3 length: 13
D gene: NA
J gene: TRBJ2-4
clone size: NA
V gene: TRBV28

CDR3 protein: CASSVLKDGTGELFF
CDR3 DNA: TGTGCCAGCAGCGTCCTTAAGGATGGCACCGGGGAGCTGTTTTTT
CDR3 length: 15
D gene: NA
J gene: TRBJ2-2
clone size: medium-sized
V gene: TRBV9

CDR3 protein: CASSLDGQGNQPQHF
CDR3 DNA: TGTGCCAGCAGCTTAGACGGACAGGGCAATCAGCCCCAGCATTTT
CDR3 length: 15
D gene: TRBD1
J gene: TRBJ1-5
clone size: NA
V gene: TRBV7-3

CDR3 protein: CASSHSITSGSDQETQYF
CDR3 DNA: TGTGCCAGCTCACACTCAATAACTAGCGGGAGTGATCAAGAGACCCAGTACTTC
CDR3 length: 18
D gene: TRBD2
J gene: TRBJ2-5
clone size: NA
V gene: TRBV18

CDR3 protein: CASRKLENTGELFF
CDR3 DNA: TGTGCCAGCAGGAAACTAGAAAACACCGGGGAGCTGTTTTTT
CDR3 length: 14
D gene: NA
J gene: TRBJ2-2
clone size: NA
V gene: TRBV6-6

CDR3 protein: CAWRQGSNSPLHF
CDR3 DNA: TGTGCCTGGAGACAGGGATCTAATTCACCCCTCCACTTT
CDR3 length: 13
D gene: NA
J gene: TRBJ1-6
clone size: NA
V gene: TRBV30

CDR3 protein: CSATQDTQYF
CDR3 DNA: TGCAGTGCTACCCAAGATACGCAGTATTTT
CDR3 length: 10
D gene: NA
J gene: TRBJ2-3
clone size: NA
V gene: TRBV20-1

CDR3 protein: CASKRSRGVNEKLFF
CDR3 DNA: TGCGCCAGCAAGCGCAGCCGGGGAGTTAATGAAAAACTGTTTTTT
CDR3 length: 15
D gene: NA
J gene: TRBJ1-4
clone size: few
V gene: TRBV5-1

CDR3 protein: CASSLGPHSYEQYF
CDR3 DNA: TGTGCCAGCAGCTTGGGACCCCACTCCTACGAGCAGTACTTC
CDR3 length: 14
D gene: NA
J gene: TRBJ2-7
clone size: NA
V gene: TRBV7-2

CDR3 protein: CAASGGQWRLEQFF
CDR3 DNA: TGTGCCGCTAGCGGGGGGCAATGGCGCTTAGAGCAGTTCTTC
CDR3 length: 14
D gene: TRBD2
J gene: TRBJ2-1
clone size: NA
V gene: TRBV30

CDR3 protein: CASLPGFTGEQYF
CDR3 DNA: TGTGCCAGCCTACCGGGGTTTACGGGCGAGCAGTACTTC
CDR3 length: 13
D gene: NA
J gene: TRBJ2-7
clone size: NA
V gene: TRBV28

CDR3 protein: CASSLASGTEAFF
CDR3 DNA: TGTGCCAGCAGCTTGGCATCGGGTACTGAAGCTTTCTTT
CDR3 length: 13
D gene: NA
J gene: TRBJ1-1
clone size: few
V gene: TRBV5-5

CDR3 protein: CASSRTMDQPQHF
CDR3 DNA: TGTGCCAGCAGTAGGACCATGGATCAGCCCCAGCATTTT
CDR3 length: 13
D gene: NA
J gene: TRBJ1-5
clone size: few
V gene: TRBV2

CDR3 protein: CAIGDRGSSYEQYF
CDR3 DNA: TGTGCCATCGGGGACAGGGGGAGCTCCTACGAGCAGTACTTC
CDR3 length: 14
D gene: TRBD1
J gene: TRBJ2-7
clone size: NA
V gene: TRBV6-5